This T cell receptor (beta chain) was sequenced during a study of cytomegalovirus exposure and HLA in healthy donors. This clone was seen a single time. V shed 3 bases and J shed 0 bases, with 7 bases lying between them. Germline V gene lookup returns CDR1 KGHSH and CDR2 LQKENI. The CDR3 contains 14 residues. PCR amplification relied on 60 Vbeta primers (plus 13 Jbeta primers). Here immunoSEQ multiplex PCR was the method, and the copy in TCRdb shows in-frame clones only, minus some. The profile shows 99,000 or so clones, roughly 80% of them singletons. V gene TRBV18 combines with J gene TRBJ2-3, with D perhaps matching TRBD2 (5 bases). This receptor was taken from a man in his fifties or sixties in good health and CMV-seropositive. The material sequenced was PBMCs. The CDR3 region is CASSPGLSTDTQYF. The CDR3 coding sequence is TGTGCCAGCTCACCCGGACTGAGCACAGATACGCAGTATTTT.